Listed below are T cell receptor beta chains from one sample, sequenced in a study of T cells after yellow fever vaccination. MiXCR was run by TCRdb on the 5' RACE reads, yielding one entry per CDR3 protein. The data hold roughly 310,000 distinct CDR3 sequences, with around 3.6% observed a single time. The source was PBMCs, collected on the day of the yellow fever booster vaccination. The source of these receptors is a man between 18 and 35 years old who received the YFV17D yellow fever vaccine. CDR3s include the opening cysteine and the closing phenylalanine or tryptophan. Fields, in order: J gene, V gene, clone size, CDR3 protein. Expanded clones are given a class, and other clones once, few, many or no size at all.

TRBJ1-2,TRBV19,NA,CASSIMVRPNYGYTF
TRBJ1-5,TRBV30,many,CAWSGGQGRQPQHF
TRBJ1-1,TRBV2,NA,CASSGDRAAITEAFF
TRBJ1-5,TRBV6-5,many,CASSYRGSRNQPQHF
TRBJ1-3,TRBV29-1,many,CSVVSGGRSGNTIYF
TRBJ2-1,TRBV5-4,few,CASSRGGVSSYNEQFF
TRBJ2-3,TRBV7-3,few,CASSQGLVMGADTQYF
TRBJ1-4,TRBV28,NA,CASSVTRDEKLFF
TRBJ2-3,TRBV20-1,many,CSARAGLAPDTQYF
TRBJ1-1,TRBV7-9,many,CASSATGRPAFF
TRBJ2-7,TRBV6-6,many,CASSNGESSYEQYF
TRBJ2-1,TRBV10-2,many,CASSDLVEQFF
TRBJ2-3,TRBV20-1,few,CSARLRTDTQYF
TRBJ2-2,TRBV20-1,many,CSAPRTSGNTGELFF
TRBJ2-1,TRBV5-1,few,CASSLKGKGQGEDEQFF
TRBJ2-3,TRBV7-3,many,CASSPRLAGGPDTQYF
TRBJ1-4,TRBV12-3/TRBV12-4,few,CASFGRGGGREKLFF
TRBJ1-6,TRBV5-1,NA,CASSPTLGGAVNSPLHF
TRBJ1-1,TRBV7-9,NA,CASRPPRFGGNTEAFF
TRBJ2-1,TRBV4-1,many,CASSQTSGAAGEQFF
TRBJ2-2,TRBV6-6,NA,CASRTTSGGGGELFF
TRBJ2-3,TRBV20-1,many,CRATGGSTDTQYF
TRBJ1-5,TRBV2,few,CASSTNQPQHF
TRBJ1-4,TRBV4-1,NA,CASSQEQGAANEKLFF
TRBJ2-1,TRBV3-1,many,CASSPLVYGASSYNEQFF
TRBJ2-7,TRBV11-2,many,CASSLGRGQGKYEQYF
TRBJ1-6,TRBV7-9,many,CASSRGESPLHF
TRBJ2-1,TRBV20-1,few,CSARWQSNEQFF
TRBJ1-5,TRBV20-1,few,CSATQTRGAYSNQPQHF
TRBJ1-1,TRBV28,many,CASSLIWGARNTEAFF
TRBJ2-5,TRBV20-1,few,CSARSGGGTQETQYF
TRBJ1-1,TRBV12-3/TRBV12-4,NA,CASNGWVNTEAFF
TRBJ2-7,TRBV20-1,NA,CSASSGANYEQYF
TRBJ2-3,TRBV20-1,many,CSARDSFGDTQYF
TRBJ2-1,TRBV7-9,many,CASSHTGMENEQFF
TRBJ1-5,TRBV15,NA,CATSRDQGIGQPQHF
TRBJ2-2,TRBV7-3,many,CASSLIGTANTGELFF
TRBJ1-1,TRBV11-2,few,CASSLESAFF
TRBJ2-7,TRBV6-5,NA,CASRPLGVSDYEQYF
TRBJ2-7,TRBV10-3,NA,CAISDGGSAYEQYF
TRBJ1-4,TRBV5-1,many,CASKPRTATNEKLFF
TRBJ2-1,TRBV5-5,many,CASSMYRGTYNEQFF
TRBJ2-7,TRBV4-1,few,CASSQTSAYEQYF
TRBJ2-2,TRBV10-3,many,CAISFVGQGLTGELFF
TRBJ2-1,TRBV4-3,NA,CASSQDRTQADPQFF
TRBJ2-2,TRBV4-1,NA,CASSQPGGSGELFF
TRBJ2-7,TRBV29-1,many,CSVRMRGRDLEQYF
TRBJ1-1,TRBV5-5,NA,CASSLGGYRANTEAFF
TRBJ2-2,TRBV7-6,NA,CASSLMGQTTGELFF
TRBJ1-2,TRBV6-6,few,CASGLDGGINYGYTF
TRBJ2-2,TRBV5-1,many,CATTQGTNTGELFF
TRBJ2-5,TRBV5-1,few,CASSQHWGRETQYF
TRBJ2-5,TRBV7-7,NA,CASSLGVGTGGQETQYF
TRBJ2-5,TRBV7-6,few,CASSLSRSQTQYF
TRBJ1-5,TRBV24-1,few,CATSDSGTGTEPQHF